This T cell receptor (beta chain) is drawn from a study of T cell repertoires in cytomegalovirus infection. For the study at large: Recently identified HLA-C-restricted CMV epitopes and well-studied HLA-B-restricted CMV epitopes were used by the study. CMV infection and matching HLA type were both indicated by public TCR beta signatures.

Study observations and caveats: Dominating the ex vivo response were HLA-C-restricted CMV-specific TCR beta clonotypes. Adding up the frequency of public TCR beta families identified people who carried CMV plus the relevant HLA.

MiXCR, run by TCRdb on the reads, gives a single entry per CDR3 protein. Counted here are about 920,000 distinct CDR3 sequences, around 30% occurring once; the ten biggest clones make up over 12%. Germline V gene sequence: CDR1 SGHKS, CDR2 YYEKEE (reference sequence). The CDR3 consists of 15 residues. V was shortened by 1 base and J by 4 bases, with 13 bases between the two germline ends. Turning to this clonotype: No antigen is known for it.

This clonotype was obtained from a human donor in good health (CMV status not recorded). Some clones in this sample may be carry-over from other donors' samples. The chain combines TRBV5-5 with TRBJ2-3; D is perhaps TRBD2 (5 bases). Sequencing was performed on cultured CD8+ T cells from PBMCs, taken from culture after CMV antigen stimulation. Here the CDR3 DNA reads TGTGCCAGCAGCTTGAGAGGGCCCCTTCCAGATACGCAGTATTTT. Its translation: CASSLRGPLPDTQYF.